This T cell receptor (beta chain) derives from a study of T-cell reconstitution after alpha-beta-depleted transplantation in children. This CDR3 contains 17 residues. Germline trimming cut 2 bases from V and 0 bases from J; bases unmatched to any gene: 10. General study points: Reportedly, only several hundred clones from non-depleted graft cells drove alpha-beta T-cell counts at about two months. Certain patients had high TCRbeta diversity at day 60, and it came from recipient T cells and thymic progenitors that survived.

A few counts support this clonotype. The antigen is undetermined. Preparation of the TCRbeta library was carried out with unique molecular identifiers. TCRdb re-analysed the PCR reads in MiXCR, keeping a single row per CDR3 protein. The table includes 400,000 to 450,000 distinct CDR3 sequences, approximately 42% detected once. This sample comprised PBMCs, obtained before TCRalphabeta/CD19-depleted stem cell transplant. This receptor was identified in a girl aged 2 to 9 with aplastic anemia, due to receive a stem cell transplant. This chain joins TRBV12-3 or TRBV12-4 and TRBJ2-7, with 7 bases that match TRBD2. CDR3 residues: CASSLRKMVAGSYEQYF. The CDR3, as DNA: TGTGCCAGCAGTTTAAGGAAGATGGTAGCGGGCTCCTACGAGCAGTACTTC.